This T cell receptor beta chain comes out of a study of blood T cell repertoires in COVID-19. Overall study context: Sites in the United States, Italy and Spain provided acute and convalescent COVID-19 samples. Sample material is recorded as cDNA or gDNA derived from T cells, B-cell-depleted T cells, or PBMCs.

V was trimmed by 5 bases and J by 7 bases, leaving 15 bases between them. Germline CDR1 reads MNHEY; CDR2 reads SVGAGI. The length of the CDR3 is 14 residues. As processed by the authors: By means of reference gene primer amplification, nucleated cell counts were estimated. Profiled with immunoSEQ multiplex PCR; TCRdb holds only in-frame clones, not every one. V and J calls and clone size come straight from that table; D and trimming were deduced from the DNA. The sample carries some 110,000 clones, roughly 88% recorded once. The sample comprised peripheral blood. The chain uses TRBV6-5 and TRBJ1-3; D is perhaps TRBD1 (6 bases). The TCR originated in a man in his forties with acute or convalescent COVID-19. DNA for the CDR3: TGTGCCAGCAGTCTACAGGGCTCTAGGAACACCATATATTTT. This codes for CASSLQGSRNTIYF.